The clone carrying this T cell receptor beta chain showed up many times. No antigen is known for it. This sample is drawn from a study of early T cells in non-severe SARS-CoV-2 infection. Study details: Investigators sequenced bulk RNA drawn from unsorted whole blood, and chains remained unpaired.

The study, taken as a whole, reports: Sequences matched to VDJdb favored anti-spike CD8 responses, while private and CD4 specificities were missed.

Unique molecular identifiers (one per individual cDNA molecule) were attached. Via MiXCR, TCRdb re-called the 5' RACE reads, giving one row per CDR3 protein. The data contain more than 25,000 distinct CDR3 sequences, roughly 5.1% of them singletons. Germline lookup yields CDR1 SGHRS and CDR2 YFSETQ. Trimming removed 4 bases from V and 3 bases from J; junction bases left unmatched: 4. This CDR3 region has 15 residues. This chain uses TRBV5-1 with TRBJ2-7; 13 nucleotides line up with TRBD2. The sample consisted of whole blood. The origin of this receptor is an adult who was a healthcare worker with PCR-confirmed SARS-CoV-2 infection or an uninfected control (not recorded which). In nucleotides, the CDR3 is TGCGCCAGCAGCCCTTGGACTAGCGGGGGCTACGAGCAGTACTTC. Its protein product is CASSPWTSGGYEQYF.